A single sample gave rise to the 30 T cell receptor beta chains below, sequenced in a study of identical twins. MiXCR, run by TCRdb on the 5' RACE reads, gives a single entry per CDR3 protein. The sample shows about 660,000 distinct CDR3 sequences, around 8.6% of them seen only once. The data also belong to a second study, concerning yellow fever vaccine responses in identical twins.

Sample: PBMCs. All receptors come from a woman younger than 30 in good health.

This clonotype was counted only a few times. This chain uses TRBV10-3 with TRBJ2-1, with 10 positions matching TRBD1. The CDR3 has 14 residues. With 2 bases clipped from V and 5 bases from J, the junction kept 0 bases outside the gene matches. In germline, CDR1 is ENHRY, CDR2 SYGVKD. This chain's CDR3 is CAISEGQGDNEQFF. CDR3 sequence (DNA): TGTGCCATCAGTGAGGGACAGGGGGACAATGAGCAGTTCTTC.

This clonotype showed up just a few times. CDR3 sequence reads: CASSLSFRGHNEQFF. DNA for the CDR3: TGTGCCAGCAGTTTATCGTTTAGGGGGCACAATGAGCAGTTCTTC. The chain has TRBV27 and TRBJ2-1; 7 bases fit TRBD1. CDR1 and CDR2 from the germline V gene are MNHEY and SMNVEV (reference sequence). The junction had 4 bases not matched to a gene; V was cut back by 0 bases and J by 5 bases. The CDR3 sequence is 15 residues long.

In its sample, this clonotype was seen once. V is TRBV7-9 and J is TRBJ2-3, with 7 bases identical to TRBD1. The CDR3 extends over 16 amino acids. Germline assignment: CDR1 SEHNR and CDR2 FQNEAQ (reference sequence). V lost 6 bases to trimming and J lost 2 bases; unmatched junction nucleotides: 11. In nucleotides, the CDR3 is TGTGCCAGCAGTCACAAACCGGGACAGTTCACAGATACGCAGTATTTT. Protein sequence: CASSHKPGQFTDTQYF.

DNA for the CDR3: TGCAGCGTTGGAACAGGGACGGGCAATGAGCAGTTCTTC. It codes for CSVGTGTGNEQFF. The chain recombines TRBV29-1 with TRBJ2-1; TRBD1 might be the D (6 bases). The CDR3 is 13 amino acids. In germline, CDR1 is SQVTM, CDR2 ANQGSEA. V was cut by 4 bases and J by 6 bases, with 13 bases left in between.

This clonotype turned up a few times. The rearrangement uses TRBV7-9 and TRBJ2-7; a weak D match, TRBD1 (6 bases). CDR1 is SEHNR and CDR2 is FQNEAQ in the germline V gene (reference sequence). The V gene lost 1 base and the J gene lost 4 bases, with 14 bases spanning the gap. This CDR3 region has 15 residues. The CDR3 loop reads CASSLVDSRAYEQYF. DNA for the CDR3: TGTGCCAGCAGCTTAGTGGACAGCCGGGCTTACGAGCAGTACTTC.

The rearrangement links TRBV7-9 to TRBJ2-1; no clear D gene. Germline lookup yields CDR1 SEHNR and CDR2 FQNEAQ (reference sequence). V dropped 5 bases and J dropped 8 bases, with 16 bases sitting between them. CDR3 length: 14 amino acids. The CDR3 region has the DNA TGTGCCAGCAGCCCTACTGCTGGAGTCCATGAGCAGTTCTTC. Protein product: CASSPTAGVHEQFF.

The chain couples TRBV20-1 to TRBJ2-4, with D possibly being TRBD1 (5 bases). Germline CDR1 is DFQATT and CDR2 is SNEGSKA (reference sequence). The CDR3 has 20 amino acids. V dropped 2 bases and J dropped 1 base, with 27 bases sitting between them. The CDR3 region has the DNA TGCAGTGCTAGACAACGGACACAAATTCTTTTCGGGTCGGCCAAAAACATTCAGTACTTC. Protein sequence: CSARQRTQILFGSAKNIQYF.

This clonotype was seen a few times. This chain links TRBV20-1 with TRBJ2-7, with D perhaps TRBD1 (6 bases). The CDR3 has 15 amino acids. Trimming removed 1 base from V and 5 bases from J, with 18 bases in between. Germline loops: CDR1 DFQATT, CDR2 SNEGSKA (reference sequence). The CDR3 sequence is CSARVSGTRYDEQYF. CDR3 sequence (DNA): TGCAGTGCTAGAGTCTCCGGGACACGTTACGACGAGCAGTACTTC.

This chain connects TRBV19 to TRBJ2-7; D is possibly TRBD2 (7 bases). Deletions cut 6 bases from V and 3 bases from J, with 15 bases between. The CDR3 loop spans 14 amino acids. Germline V gene data show CDR1 as LNHDA and CDR2 as SQIVND (reference sequence). This CDR3 is CASRQQGGGYEQYF. The CDR3 DNA is TGTGCCAGTAGGCAACAGGGCGGGGGCTACGAGCAGTACTTC.

The chain is built from TRBV4-3 and TRBJ2-1; D unclear. Germline V lookup: CDR1 LGHNA, CDR2 YSLEER. The length of the CDR3 is 14 residues. With 0 bases removed from V and 3 bases from J, the gap between germline ends came to 6 bases. The CDR3 is CASSQDYYYNEQFF. Here the CDR3 DNA reads TGCGCCAGCAGCCAAGACTACTACTACAATGAGCAGTTCTTC.

V gene TRBV14 combines with J gene TRBJ2-7; D is unresolved. The CDR3 totals 11 residues. Trimming removed 3 bases at V and 6 bases at J, with 6 bases between. Germline CDR1 reads SGHDN; CDR2 reads FVKESK. For the CDR3, the DNA is TGTGCCAGCAGCCAGTTTAGCGAGCAGTACTTC. Its translation: CASSQFSEQYF.

The rearrangement joins TRBV27 to TRBJ2-7; D is tentatively TRBD1 or TRBD2 (5 bases each). Germline loops: CDR1 MNHEY, CDR2 SMNVEV (reference sequence). V was trimmed by 6 bases and J by 1 base, leaving 16 bases between them. The CDR3 contains 15 residues. CDR3 sequence reads: CASSKSGTASYEQYF. The CDR3, as DNA: TGTGCCAGCAGCAAATCCGGGACCGCTTCCTACGAGCAGTACTTC.

The rearrangement links TRBV6-5 to TRBJ2-3; TRBD2 aligns across 8 bases. The CDR3 is 16 amino acids. The trim removed 2 bases at V and 0 bases at J, leaving 4 bases unmatched. CDR1 and CDR2 (germline): MNHEY, SVGAGI. The CDR3: CASSYRASGSTDTQYF. In DNA, the CDR3 is TGTGCCAGCAGTTACCGGGCTAGCGGGAGCACAGATACGCAGTATTTT.

This clonotype was detected many times. The V and J genes are TRBV7-2 and TRBJ1-6, with D possibly TRBD1 on 6 matching bases. CDR1 is SGHTA, CDR2 FQGNSA, per germline. With 4 bases removed from V and 5 bases from J, the gap between germline ends came to 12 bases. CDR3 size: 15 residues. CDR3 sequence reads: CASSWAGADNSPLHF. The CDR3 DNA reads TGTGCCAGCAGCTGGGCAGGGGCCGATAATTCACCCCTCCACTTT.

The chain links TRBV9 to TRBJ2-2; no definite D call. V was cut by 3 bases and J by 0 bases, with 12 bases left in between. CDR3 length: 16 residues. CDR1 is SGDLS and CDR2 is YYNGEE in the germline V gene. CDR3 amino acids: CASSGSVRTNTGELFF. The DNA for the CDR3 is TGTGCCAGCAGCGGGTCTGTGCGGACGAACACCGGGGAGCTGTTTTTT.

The chain is built from TRBV28 and TRBJ2-1; D might be TRBD2 (7 bases). The CDR3 runs to 15 residues. V was shortened by 5 bases and J by 8 bases, with 19 bases between the two germline ends. CDR1 MDHEN and CDR2 SYDVKM come from the germline V gene. DNA for the CDR3: TGTGCCAGCAGTGCGGGGGCCCGGGTAGTACATGAGCAGTTCTTC. Encoded protein: CASSAGARVVHEQFF.

This clonotype was seen repeatedly, ten times or more. This rearrangement joins TRBV29-1 to TRBJ2-1; TRBD1 might be the D (5 bases). The germline V gene encodes CDR1 SQVTM and CDR2 ANQGSEA. This CDR3 is built from 12 residues. The CDR3 DNA follows: TGCATCATAACGACAGACAGCAATGAGCAGTTCTTC. Its translation is CIITTDSNEQFF.

A few counts support this clonotype. The chain couples TRBV5-1 to TRBJ2-2; possibly TRBD2 for D (5 bases). The germline V gene has CDR1 SGHRS and CDR2 YFSETQ. CDR3 length: 17 amino acids. The V end lost 0 bases, the J end lost 6 bases, and 18 bases lay between the germline ends. The CDR3 DNA sequence: TGCGCCAGCAGCTTGGCTGTAGGTGGGAGTTCCTCCGGGGAGCTGTTTTTT. Its protein is CASSLAVGGSSSGELFF.

Only one count was recorded for this clonotype. This chain joins TRBV18 and TRBJ2-1, with 9 bases lining up with TRBD2. The CDR3 runs to 17 residues. Germline V gene lookup returns CDR1 KGHSH and CDR2 LQKENI. Trimming removed 0 bases from V and 4 bases from J; junction bases left unmatched: 7. Here the CDR3 DNA reads TGTGCCAGCTCACCACCTCTTCCTAGCGGGATATACAATGAGCAGTTCTTC. Its protein product is CASSPPLPSGIYNEQFF.

This clonotype was detected many times. The chain links TRBV3-1 to TRBJ2-7; D gene unclear. Germline V gene sequence: CDR1 LGHDT, CDR2 YNNKEL (reference sequence). V was cut by 2 bases and J by 0 bases, with 11 bases left in between. The CDR3 length is 15 residues. The CDR3 loop is CASSQQMVSSYEQYF. The CDR3 nucleotides are TGTGCCAGCAGCCAACAAATGGTGAGCTCCTACGAGCAGTACTTC.

This clonotype was observed at least ten times. The genes are TRBV4-2 and TRBJ2-7; the D is unclear. This CDR3 contains 16 residues. Trimming took 0 bases from V and 0 from J, leaving 12 bases between them. In germline, CDR1 is LGHNA, CDR2 YNFKEQ. DNA of the CDR3: TGTGCCAGCAGCCAAGATCTAGGAGCGAGCTCCTACGAGCAGTACTTC. Protein: CASSQDLGASSYEQYF.

The V and J genes are TRBV20-1 and TRBJ2-1, with D possibly TRBD2 on 6 matching bases. The CDR3 runs 15 residues. From germline, CDR1 is DFQATT and CDR2 SNEGSKA (reference sequence). Trimming took 2 bases from V and 7 from J, leaving 18 bases between them. The CDR3 reads CSARSFAGAGNEQFF. In DNA form, the CDR3 reads TGCAGTGCTAGATCGTTCGCGGGCGCGGGGAATGAGCAGTTCTTC.

V is TRBV3-1 and J is TRBJ1-1; D gene unclear. Germline V gene lookup returns CDR1 LGHDT and CDR2 YNNKEL (reference sequence). The length of the CDR3 is 14 residues. V lost 1 base and J 5 bases, leaving 11 bases between the germline ends. The CDR3 DNA follows: TGTGCCAGCAGCCAAGGGGCTACGACGACTGAAGCTTTCTTT. It encodes CASSQGATTTEAFF.

This clonotype was recorded a few times. The chain employs TRBV3-1 and TRBJ2-7, with TRBD2 as a possible D gene (6 bases). The V and J ends lost 5 bases and 2 bases respectively, with 16 bases between them. CDR1 is LGHDT and CDR2 is YNNKEL in the germline V gene (reference sequence). This CDR3 region has 15 residues. CDR3 residues: CASSYPLGGAYEQYF. In nucleotides, the CDR3 is TGTGCCAGCAGCTATCCACTGGGGGGAGCCTACGAGCAGTACTTC.

This clonotype was found a few times. The chain employs TRBV12-3 or TRBV12-4 and TRBJ2-7; a weak D match, TRBD2 (7 bases). The V gene lost 6 bases and the J gene lost 7 bases, with 19 bases spanning the gap. The CDR3 extends over 14 amino acids. The DNA of the CDR3 is TGTGCCAGCAGGTCTAGGGGGGGCGGCTGGGAGCAGTACTTC. Protein product: CASRSRGGGWEQYF.

This chain connects TRBV15 to TRBJ1-1; D gene ambiguous. The germline V gene encodes CDR1 LNHNV and CDR2 YYDKDF (reference sequence). V lost 3 bases and J lost 8, with 10 bases in between. The CDR3 covers 12 residues. CDR3 nucleotides: TGTGCCACCAGCAGCCGCAACATGGAAGCTTTCTTT. It is translated as CATSSRNMEAFF. Full variable domain (remainder filled in from reference TRBV15 and TRBJ1-1): DAMVIQNPRYQVTQFGKPVTLSCSQTLNHNVMYWYQQKSSQAPKLLFHYYDKDFNNEADTPDNFQSRRPNTSFCFLDIRSPGLGDTAMYLCATSSRNMEAFFGQGTRLTVV.

This clonotype occurred many times. This rearrangement joins TRBV5-1 to TRBJ2-4, with TRBD1 identical over 8 bases. The CDR3 is made up of 14 amino acids. CDR1 and CDR2 from the germline V gene are SGHRS and YFSETQ. V was pared by 3 bases and J by 6 bases, with 5 bases of the junction left unmatched. The CDR3 here is CASSSRQGLNIQYF. The CDR3 nucleotides read TGCGCCAGCAGCTCCCGACAGGGGTTAAACATTCAGTACTTC.

The chain recombines TRBV6-4 with TRBJ2-1; 9 bases are a match to TRBD2. After removal of 3 bases from V and 8 bases from J, the junction contained 11 bases not matched to a gene. The CDR3 totals 16 residues. Germline V lookup: CDR1 MRHNA, CDR2 SNTAGT. CDR3 residues: CASSELAGETHDEQFF. The CDR3 DNA reads TGTGCCAGCAGTGAATTAGCGGGGGAGACGCACGATGAGCAGTTCTTC.

The chain links TRBV6-6 to TRBJ2-3; D possibly corresponds to TRBD1 (5 bases). This CDR3 contains 12 residues. Looked up from germline, CDR1 is MNHNY and CDR2 is SVGAGI (reference sequence). The V end was cut by 7 bases, the J end by 7 bases, with 12 bases between. CDR3 protein: CASTNKGYTQYF. CDR3 in DNA: TGTGCCAGCACCAATAAGGGGTATACGCAGTATTTT.

This clonotype was seen more than once but under ten times. The chain couples TRBV4-3 to TRBJ2-2, with TRBD2 matching over 8 bases. Germline values: CDR1 LGHNA, CDR2 YSLEER. CDR3 length: 15 amino acids. The junction had 3 bases not matched to a gene; V was cut back by 2 bases and J by 4 bases. The CDR3 sequence is CASSQLLAGTGELFF. The CDR3 DNA reads TGCGCCAGCAGCCAACTTCTAGCGGGCACCGGGGAGCTGTTTTTT.